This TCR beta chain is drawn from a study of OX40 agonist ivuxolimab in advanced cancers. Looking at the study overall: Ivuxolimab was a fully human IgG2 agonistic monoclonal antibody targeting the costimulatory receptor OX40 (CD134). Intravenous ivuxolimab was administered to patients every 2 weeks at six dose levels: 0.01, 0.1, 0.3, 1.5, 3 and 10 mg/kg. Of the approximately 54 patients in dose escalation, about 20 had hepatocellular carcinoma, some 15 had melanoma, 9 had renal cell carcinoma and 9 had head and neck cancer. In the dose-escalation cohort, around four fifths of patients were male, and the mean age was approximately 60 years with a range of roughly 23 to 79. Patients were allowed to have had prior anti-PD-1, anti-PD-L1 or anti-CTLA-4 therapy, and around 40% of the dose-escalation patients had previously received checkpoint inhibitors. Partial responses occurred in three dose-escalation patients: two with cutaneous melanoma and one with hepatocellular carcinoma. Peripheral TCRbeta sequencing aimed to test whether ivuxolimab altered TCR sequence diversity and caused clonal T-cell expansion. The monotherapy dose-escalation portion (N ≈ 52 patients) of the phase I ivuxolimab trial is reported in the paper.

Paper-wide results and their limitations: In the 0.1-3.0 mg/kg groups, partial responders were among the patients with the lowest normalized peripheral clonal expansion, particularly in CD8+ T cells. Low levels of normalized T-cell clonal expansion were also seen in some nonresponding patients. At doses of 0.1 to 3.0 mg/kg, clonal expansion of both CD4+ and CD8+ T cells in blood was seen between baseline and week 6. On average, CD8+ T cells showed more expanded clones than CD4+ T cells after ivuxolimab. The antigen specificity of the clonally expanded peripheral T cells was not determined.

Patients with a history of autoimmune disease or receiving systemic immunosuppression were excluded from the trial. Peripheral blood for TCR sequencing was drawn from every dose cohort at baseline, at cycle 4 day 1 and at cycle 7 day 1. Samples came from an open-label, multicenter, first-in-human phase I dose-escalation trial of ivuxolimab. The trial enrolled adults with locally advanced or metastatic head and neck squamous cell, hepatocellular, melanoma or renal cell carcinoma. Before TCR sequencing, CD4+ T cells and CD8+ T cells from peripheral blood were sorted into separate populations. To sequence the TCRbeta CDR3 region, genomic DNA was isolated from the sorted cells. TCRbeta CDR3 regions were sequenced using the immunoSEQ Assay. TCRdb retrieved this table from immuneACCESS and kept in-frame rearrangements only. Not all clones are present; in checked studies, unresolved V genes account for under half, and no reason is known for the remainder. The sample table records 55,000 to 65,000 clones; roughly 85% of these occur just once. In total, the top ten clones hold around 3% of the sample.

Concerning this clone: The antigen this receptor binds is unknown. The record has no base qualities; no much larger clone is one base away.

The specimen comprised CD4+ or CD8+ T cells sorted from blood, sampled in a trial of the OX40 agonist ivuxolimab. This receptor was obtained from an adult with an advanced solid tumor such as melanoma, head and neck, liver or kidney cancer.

The nucleotide sequence is given as TGCGCCAGCAGCTCCCTCGGGACAGCCTCATATGATACGCAGTATTTT. Its protein product is CASSSLGTASYDTQYF. The chain was built from TRBV5-1 and TRBJ2-3; TRBD1 fits 7 bases in the junction. From V the trimming removes 3 bases and from J it removes 6 bases, while the gene matches leave 13 bases of the junction unaccounted for. The germline V gene gives CDR1 as SGHRS and CDR2 as YFSETQ. CDR3 length: 16 amino acids, cysteine to phenylalanine. Only the CDR3 DNA is retained, 48 bases long and in frame from the first base.